Shown below are 3 T cell receptor beta chains from a single sample sequenced in a study of T cell repertoires in cytomegalovirus infection (dated by TCRdb to between 2019 and 2020). What this sample's treatment or condition label stands for: in vitro stimulation with specific CMV peptide epitopes to enrich CMV-specific T cells. The run used an Illumina HiSeq 1500. Through fastp at Q25 and MiXCR, TCRdb rebuilt clones from the public reads, retaining in-frame beta chains. CDR3 protein sequences are deduplicated, and each keeps its most common genes and DNA. The sample contains some 940,000 distinct CDR3 sequences, around 32% of them found a single time. The top ten clones comprise roughly 13% of the sample. Their recognized antigens are unknown. The material was cultured CD8+ T cells from PBMCs, obtained from culture after CMV antigen stimulation. The receptors shown here come from a human donor in good health (CMV status not recorded). Some clones in this sample may be carry-over from other donors' samples.

V usage is TRBV12-3 or TRBV12-4 and J usage is TRBJ1-1, with a tentative D call TRBD1 (5 bases). With 6 bases removed from V and 11 bases from J, the gap between germline ends came to 16 bases. The CDR3 covers 12 residues. In DNA form, the CDR3 reads TGTGCCAGCAGCCCGGGGCATTACGAGGCTTTCTTT. Translation gives CASSPGHYEAFF.

The sample holds a few counts of this clonotype. This sequence joins TRBV27 and TRBJ1-1, with a tentative D call TRBD1 (5 bases). V was cut by 8 bases and J by 6 bases, with 10 bases left in between. CDR3 length equals 11 residues. The germline gives CDR1 MNHEY, CDR2 SMNVEV (reference sequence). The CDR3 DNA sequence: TGTGCCAGCCGCTTAGGGGCTGAAGCTTTCTTT. It yields the protein CASRLGAEAFF.

The chain couples TRBV7-9 to TRBJ2-5; 7 nucleotides agree with TRBD1. J gave up 0 bases and V 4 bases, and 5 bases lay outside the gene matches. Germline values: CDR1 SEHNR, CDR2 FQNEAQ (reference sequence). The CDR3 totals 15 residues. CDR3 in DNA: TGTGCCAGCAGCTCAGGACAGGTATACCAAGAGACCCAGTACTTC. Protein product: CASSSGQVYQETQYF.